The clone carrying this T cell receptor beta chain was observed a few times. Its antigen is unknown. This sample is part of a study of identical twins. Trimming pared 4 bases from V and 2 bases from J, leaving 6 bases between. The germline gives CDR1 SNHLY, CDR2 FYNNEI. This CDR3 is built from 12 residues. TCRdb analysed the 5' RACE reads with MiXCR anew, one entry per CDR3 protein. The repertoire includes about 470,000 distinct CDR3 sequences, 24% of them detected once, and 2.9% sits in the top ten. General study points: The same donors were not followed; conclusions instead depended on cross-sectional statistical analysis.

These data also featured in a second study, about T cells expressing NK-cell markers. This second report adds: Sequenced donors, eight in total, included seven who were HCMV-seropositive and one who was seronegative. In a group of about six donors, dominant NKG2C+ clonotypes represented about 1.0-7.5% of CD8+ T cells.

This sequence was found in a woman between 18 and 30 years old in good health. The material sequenced was CD4+ T cells sorted from blood. The chain combines TRBV2 with TRBJ2-7; unclear D gene. The CDR3 region is CASSGAAYEQYF. CDR3 bases: TGTGCCAGCAGTGGGGCCGCCTACGAGCAGTACTTC. Full variable domain (remainder filled in from reference TRBV2 and TRBJ2-7): EPEVTQTPSHQVTQMGQEVILRCVPISNHLYFYWYRQILGQKVEFLVSFYNNEISEKSEIFDDQFSVERPDGSNFTLKIRSTKLEDSAMYFCASSGAAYEQYFGPGTRLTVT.